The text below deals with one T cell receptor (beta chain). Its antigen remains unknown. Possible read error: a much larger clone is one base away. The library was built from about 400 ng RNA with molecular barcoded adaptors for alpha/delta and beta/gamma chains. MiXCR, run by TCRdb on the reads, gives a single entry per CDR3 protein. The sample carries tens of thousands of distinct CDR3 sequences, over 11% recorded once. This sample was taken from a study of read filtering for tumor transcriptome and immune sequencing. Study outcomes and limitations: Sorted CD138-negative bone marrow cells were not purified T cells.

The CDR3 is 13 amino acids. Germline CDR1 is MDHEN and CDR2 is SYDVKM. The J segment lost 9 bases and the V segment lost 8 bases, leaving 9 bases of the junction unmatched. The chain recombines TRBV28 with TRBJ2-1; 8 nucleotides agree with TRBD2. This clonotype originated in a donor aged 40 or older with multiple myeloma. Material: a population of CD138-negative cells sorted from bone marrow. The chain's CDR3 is CASGLGLVVEQFF. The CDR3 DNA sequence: TGTGCCAGCGGTCTGGGACTAGTGGTTGAGCAGTTCTTC.